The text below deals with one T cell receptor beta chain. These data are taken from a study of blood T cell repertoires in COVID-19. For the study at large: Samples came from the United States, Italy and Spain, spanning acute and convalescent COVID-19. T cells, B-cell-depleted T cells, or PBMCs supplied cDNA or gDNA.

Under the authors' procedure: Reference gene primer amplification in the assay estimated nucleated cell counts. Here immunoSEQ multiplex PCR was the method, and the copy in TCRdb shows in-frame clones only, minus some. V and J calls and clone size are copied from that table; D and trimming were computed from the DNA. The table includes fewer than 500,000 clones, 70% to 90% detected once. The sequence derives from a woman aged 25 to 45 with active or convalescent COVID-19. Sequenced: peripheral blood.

The CDR3 region has the DNA TGTGCCAGCAGCCCCCTCACCCCGGGGGGTTATAATTCACCCCTCCACTTT. As protein: CASSPLTPGGYNSPLHF. The chain recombines TRBV3-1 (or the pseudogene TRBV3-2) with TRBJ1-6; D may be TRBD1 (5 bases). CDR1 is LGHDT, CDR2 YNNKEL, per germline (reference sequence). This CDR3 is 17 amino acids long. V lost 4 bases, J lost 4 bases, and 17 bases lay in between.